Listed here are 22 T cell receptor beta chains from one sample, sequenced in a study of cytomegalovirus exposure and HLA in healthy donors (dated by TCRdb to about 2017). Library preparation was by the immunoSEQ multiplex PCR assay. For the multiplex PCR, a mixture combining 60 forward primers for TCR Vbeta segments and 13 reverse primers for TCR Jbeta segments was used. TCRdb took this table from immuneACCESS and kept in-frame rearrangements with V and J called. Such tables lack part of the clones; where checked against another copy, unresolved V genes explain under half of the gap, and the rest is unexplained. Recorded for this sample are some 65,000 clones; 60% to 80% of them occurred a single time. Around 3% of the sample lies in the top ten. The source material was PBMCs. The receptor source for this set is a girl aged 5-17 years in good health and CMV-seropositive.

CDR3 loop: CASNERGSDEQFF. Here the CDR3 DNA reads TGTGCCAGCAACGAGAGGGGGTCGGATGAGCAGTTCTTC. The rearrangement joins TRBV25-1 to TRBJ2-1; TRBD1 is a possible D gene (6 bases). Germline CDR1 is MGHDK and CDR2 is SYGVNS. The V and J ends lost 7 bases and 8 bases respectively, with 15 bases between them. The CDR3 is made up of 13 amino acids. Together with reference TRBV25-1 and TRBJ2-1, the CDR3 gives the full variable domain: EADIYQTPRYLVIGTGKKITLECSQTMGHDKMYWYQQDPGMELHLIHYSYGVNSTEKGDLSSESTVSRIRTEHFPLTLESARPSHTSQYLCASNERGSDEQFFGPGTRLTVL.

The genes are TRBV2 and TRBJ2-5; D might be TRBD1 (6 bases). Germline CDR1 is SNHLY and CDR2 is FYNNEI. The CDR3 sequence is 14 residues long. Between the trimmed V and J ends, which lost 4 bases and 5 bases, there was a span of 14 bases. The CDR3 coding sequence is TGTGCCAGCAGTGGGTACAGGGTGGGGGAGACCCAGTACTTC. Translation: CASSGYRVGETQYF. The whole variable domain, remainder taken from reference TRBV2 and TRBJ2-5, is EPEVTQTPSHQVTQMGQEVILRCVPISNHLYFYWYRQILGQKVEFLVSFYNNEISEKSEIFDDQFSVERPDGSNFTLKIRSTKLEDSAMYFCASSGYRVGETQYFGPGTRLLVL.

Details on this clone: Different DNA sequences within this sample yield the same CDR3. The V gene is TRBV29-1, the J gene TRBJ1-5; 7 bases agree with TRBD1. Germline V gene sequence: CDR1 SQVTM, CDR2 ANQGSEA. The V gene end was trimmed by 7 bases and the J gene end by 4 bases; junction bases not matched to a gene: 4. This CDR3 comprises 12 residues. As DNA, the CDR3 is TGCAGCGCCGGACAGGCGAATCAGCCCCAGCATTTT. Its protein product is CSAGQANQPQHF.

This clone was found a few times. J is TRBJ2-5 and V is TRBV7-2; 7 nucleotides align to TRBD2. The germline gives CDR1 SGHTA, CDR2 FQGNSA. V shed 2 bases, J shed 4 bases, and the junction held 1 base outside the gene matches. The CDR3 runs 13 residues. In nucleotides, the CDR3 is TGTGCCAGCAGCTTATCGGGGGGAGAGACCCAGTACTTC. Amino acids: CASSLSGGETQYF. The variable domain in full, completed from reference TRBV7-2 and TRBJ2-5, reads GAGVSQSPSNKVTEKGKDVELRCDPISGHTALYWYRQSLGQGLEFLIYFQGNSAPDKSGLPSDRFSAERTGGSVSTLTIQRTQQEDSAVYLCASSLSGGETQYFGPGTRLLVL.

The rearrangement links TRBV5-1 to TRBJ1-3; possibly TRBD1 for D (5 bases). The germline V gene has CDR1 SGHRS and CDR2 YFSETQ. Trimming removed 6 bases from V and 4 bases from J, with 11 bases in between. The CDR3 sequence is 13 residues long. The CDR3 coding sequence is TGCGCCAGCACTAAGGACACGGGAAACACCATATATTTT. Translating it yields CASTKDTGNTIYF.

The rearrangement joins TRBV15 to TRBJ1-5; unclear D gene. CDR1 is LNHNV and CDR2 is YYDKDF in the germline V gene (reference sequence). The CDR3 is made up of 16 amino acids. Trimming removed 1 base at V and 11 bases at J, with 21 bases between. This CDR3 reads CATSRGFGEGLRSQHF. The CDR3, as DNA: TGTGCCACCAGCAGAGGCTTTGGCGAGGGTTTAAGGTCCCAGCATTTT.

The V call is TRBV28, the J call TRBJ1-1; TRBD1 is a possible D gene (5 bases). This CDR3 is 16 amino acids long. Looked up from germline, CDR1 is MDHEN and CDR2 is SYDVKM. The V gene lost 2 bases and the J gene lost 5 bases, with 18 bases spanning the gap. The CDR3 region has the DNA TGTGCCAGCAGTTTACGGCAGGGTTGGTGGAGAACTGAAGCTTTCTTT. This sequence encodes CASSLRQGWWRTEAFF.

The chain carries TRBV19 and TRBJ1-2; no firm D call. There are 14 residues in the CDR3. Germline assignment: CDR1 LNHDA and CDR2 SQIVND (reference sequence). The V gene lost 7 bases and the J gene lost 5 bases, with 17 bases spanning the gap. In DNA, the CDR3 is TGTGCCAGTACCCCCCAGGTGAATGGGTATGGCTACACCTTC. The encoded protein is CASTPQVNGYGYTF.

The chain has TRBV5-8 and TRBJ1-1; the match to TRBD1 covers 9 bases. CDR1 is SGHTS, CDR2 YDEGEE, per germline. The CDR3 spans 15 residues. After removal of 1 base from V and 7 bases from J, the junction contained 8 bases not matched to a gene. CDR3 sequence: CASSLYTGGVGEAFF. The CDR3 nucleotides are TGTGCCAGCAGCTTGTATACAGGGGGCGTCGGTGAAGCTTTCTTT.

CDR3 bases: TGTGCCAGCACGACAGGACTAACTAATGAAAAACTGTTTTTT. Protein: CASTTGLTNEKLFF. The chain combines TRBV5-6 with TRBJ1-4; maybe TRBD1 (6 bases). Germline CDR1 SGHDT, CDR2 YYEEEE. V dropped 6 bases and J dropped 1 base, with 10 bases sitting between them. This CDR3 contains 14 residues.

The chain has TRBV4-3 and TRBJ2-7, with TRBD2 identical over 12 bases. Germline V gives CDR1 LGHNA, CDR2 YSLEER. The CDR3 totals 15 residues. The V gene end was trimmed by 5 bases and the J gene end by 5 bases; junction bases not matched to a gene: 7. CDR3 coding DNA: TGCGCCAGCAGCGGCCTAGCGGGAGGGCCCGACGAGCAGTACTTC. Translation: CASSGLAGGPDEQYF.

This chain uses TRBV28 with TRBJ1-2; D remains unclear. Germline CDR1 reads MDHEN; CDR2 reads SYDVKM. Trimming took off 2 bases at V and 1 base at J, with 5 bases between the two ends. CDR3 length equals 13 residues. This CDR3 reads CASSLGLNYGYTF. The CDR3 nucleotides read TGTGCCAGCAGTTTAGGGCTTAACTATGGCTACACCTTC.

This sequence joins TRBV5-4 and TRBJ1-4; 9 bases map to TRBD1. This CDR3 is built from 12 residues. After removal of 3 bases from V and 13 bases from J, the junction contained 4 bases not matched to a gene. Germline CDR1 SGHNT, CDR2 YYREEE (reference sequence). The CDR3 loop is CASSSRTGALFF. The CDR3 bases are TGTGCCAGCAGCTCCCGGACAGGGGCACTGTTTTTT. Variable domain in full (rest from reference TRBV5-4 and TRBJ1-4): ETGVTQSPTHLIKTRGQQVTLRCSSQSGHNTVSWYQQALGQGPQFIFQYYREEENGRGNFPPRFSGLQFPNYSSELNVNALELDDSALYLCASSSRTGALFFGSGTQLSVL.

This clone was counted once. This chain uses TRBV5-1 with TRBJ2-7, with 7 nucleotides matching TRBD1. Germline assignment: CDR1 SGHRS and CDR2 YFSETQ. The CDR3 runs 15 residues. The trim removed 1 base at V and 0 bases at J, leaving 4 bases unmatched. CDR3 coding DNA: TGCGCCAGCAGCTTGATGGCAGGGGGCTCCTACGAGCAGTACTTC. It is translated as CASSLMAGGSYEQYF. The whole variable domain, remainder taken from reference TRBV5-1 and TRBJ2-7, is KAGVTQTPRYLIKTRGQQVTLSCSPISGHRSVSWYQQTPGQGLQFLFEYFSETQRNKGNFPGRFSGRQFSNSRSEMNVSTLELGDSALYLCASSLMAGGSYEQYFGPGTRLTVT.

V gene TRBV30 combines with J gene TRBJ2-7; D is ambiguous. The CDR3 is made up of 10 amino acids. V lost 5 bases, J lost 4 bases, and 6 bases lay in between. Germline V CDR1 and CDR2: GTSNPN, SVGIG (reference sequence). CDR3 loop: CAWGRYEQYF. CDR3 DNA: TGTGCCTGGGGGCGATACGAGCAGTACTTC.

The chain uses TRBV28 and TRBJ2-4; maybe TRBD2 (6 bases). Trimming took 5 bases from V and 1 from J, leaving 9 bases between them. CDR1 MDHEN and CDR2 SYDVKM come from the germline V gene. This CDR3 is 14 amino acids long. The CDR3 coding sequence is TGTGCCAGCAGTCGCGGGGCCGCCAAAAACATTCAGTACTTC. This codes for CASSRGAAKNIQYF.

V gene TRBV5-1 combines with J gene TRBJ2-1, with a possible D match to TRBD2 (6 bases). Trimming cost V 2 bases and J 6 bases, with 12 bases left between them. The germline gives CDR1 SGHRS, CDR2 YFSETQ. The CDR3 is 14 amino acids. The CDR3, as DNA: TGCGCCAGCAGCTTTAGTAGCGGCGGCAATGAGCAGTTCTTC. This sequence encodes CASSFSSGGNEQFF.

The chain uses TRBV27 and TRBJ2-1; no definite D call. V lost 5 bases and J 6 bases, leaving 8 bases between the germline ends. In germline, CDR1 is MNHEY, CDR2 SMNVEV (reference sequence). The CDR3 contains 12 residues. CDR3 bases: TGTGCCAGCAGTGGCTACAGCAATGAGCAGTTCTTC. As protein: CASSGYSNEQFF.

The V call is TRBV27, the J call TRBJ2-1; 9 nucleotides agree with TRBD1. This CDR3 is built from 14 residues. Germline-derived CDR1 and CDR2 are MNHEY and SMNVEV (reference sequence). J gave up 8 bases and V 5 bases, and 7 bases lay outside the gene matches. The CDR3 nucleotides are TGTGCCAGCAGTCGGGACAGGGTGTATGATGAGCAGTTCTTC. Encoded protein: CASSRDRVYDEQFF.

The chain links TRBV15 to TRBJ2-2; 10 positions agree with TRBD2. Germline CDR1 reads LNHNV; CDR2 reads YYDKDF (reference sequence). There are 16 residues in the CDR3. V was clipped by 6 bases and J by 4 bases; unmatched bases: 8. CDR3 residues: CATSRSSGGGTGELFF. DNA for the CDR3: TGTGCCACCAGTCGATCTAGCGGGGGAGGCACCGGGGAGCTGTTTTTT.

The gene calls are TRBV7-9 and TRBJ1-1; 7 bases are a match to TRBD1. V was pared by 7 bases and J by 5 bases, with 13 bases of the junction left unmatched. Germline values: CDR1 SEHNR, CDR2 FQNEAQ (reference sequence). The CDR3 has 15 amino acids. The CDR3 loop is CASTSAPGGKTEAFF. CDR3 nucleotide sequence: TGTGCCAGCACCTCAGCCCCAGGGGGTAAGACTGAAGCTTTCTTT.

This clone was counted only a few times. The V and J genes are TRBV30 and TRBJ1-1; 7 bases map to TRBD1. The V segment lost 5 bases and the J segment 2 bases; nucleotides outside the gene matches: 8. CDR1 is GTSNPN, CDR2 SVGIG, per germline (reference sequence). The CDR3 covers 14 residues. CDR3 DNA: TGTGCCTGGCGCATGACAGGGCACAACACTGAAGCTTTCTTT. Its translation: CAWRMTGHNTEAFF.